Listed here is a single T cell receptor (beta chain). This sample was included in a study of blood T cell repertoires in COVID-19. The CDR3 totals 14 residues. The J segment lost 3 bases and the V segment lost 3 bases, leaving 1 base of the junction unmatched. Germline values: CDR1 MGHRA, CDR2 YSYEKL. Generated by immunoSEQ multiplex PCR, the TCRdb table keeps only in-frame clones and is missing some. Here the sample spans about 14,000 clones, 83% being singletons. The chain carries TRBV4-1 and TRBJ2-3; 9 bases agree with TRBD2. This sequence originates from a middle-aged man with active or convalescent COVID-19. Source material: peripheral blood. The CDR3 spells CASSHSGGTDTQYF. The DNA of the CDR3 is TGCGCCAGCAGCCACAGCGGGGGGACAGATACGCAGTATTTT.